One sample yielded the 11 T cell receptor beta chains listed below, sequenced in a study of blood T cell repertoires in COVID-19. Profiling relied on immunoSEQ multiplex PCR, and the TCRdb table lists in-frame clones only, not all of them. Among some 150,000 clones, around 88% were seen once, and the ten largest hold 2.5% to 3.5%. Sequenced sample: peripheral blood. All receptors come from a man aged 60 to 69 with active or convalescent COVID-19.

The chain employs TRBV7-7 and TRBJ2-5; no clear D. Trimming cost V 4 bases and J 2 bases, with 8 bases left between them. Germline V gene lookup returns CDR1 SSHAT and CDR2 FNYEAQ (reference sequence). CDR3 length: 13 amino acids. The chain's CDR3 is CASSSRSQETQYF. The CDR3, as DNA: TGTGCCAGCAGCTCCCGTTCGCAAGAGACCCAGTACTTC.

V gene TRBV28 combines with J gene TRBJ1-2; the D gene is possibly TRBD1 (6 bases). Germline CDR1 reads MDHEN; CDR2 reads SYDVKM. The germline V and J ends were trimmed by 10 bases and 4 bases, with 16 bases remaining between them. The CDR3 sequence is 13 residues long. DNA of the CDR3: TGTGCCACCCCTTCTGGGACAACCTATGGCTACACCTTC. Translation gives CATPSGTTYGYTF.

This clone was observed a single time. The chain uses TRBV5-6 and TRBJ1-6; tentative D call: TRBD1 (5 bases). CDR3 length: 19 residues. Trimming took 2 bases from V and 9 from J, leaving 27 bases between them. Per germline, CDR1 SGHDT and CDR2 YYEEEE. The CDR3 region is CASSLAAGSARLSGSPLHF. The CDR3, as DNA: TGTGCCAGCAGCTTAGCCGCAGGGTCAGCCAGGTTGTCTGGTTCACCCCTCCACTTT.

This chain connects TRBV19 to TRBJ1-2; 7 nucleotides align to TRBD1. The ends lost 5 bases at V and 3 bases at J; junction bases unmatched: 9. CDR3 size: 15 residues. The germline CDR1 and CDR2 sequences are LNHDA and SQIVND (reference sequence). Here the CDR3 reads CASSGRDSAYYGYTF. The CDR3 bases are TGTGCCAGTAGTGGACGGGACAGCGCCTACTATGGCTACACCTTC.

CDR3: CASSQLAGTTDTQYF. CDR3 DNA sequence: TGCGCCAGCAGCCAGCTAGCGGGGACCACAGATACGCAGTATTTT. The chain joins TRBV4-1 to TRBJ2-3, with TRBD2 matching over 9 bases. Germline V gives CDR1 MGHRA, CDR2 YSYEKL. After removal of 3 bases from V and 2 bases from J, the junction contained 3 bases not matched to a gene. The CDR3 totals 15 residues.

V is TRBV7-2 and J is TRBJ2-7; 8 positions agree with TRBD1. Losses at the gene ends were 1 base for V and 2 bases for J; bases not matched to a gene: 4. CDR3 length: 15 amino acids. Germline lookup yields CDR1 SGHTA and CDR2 FQGNSA. In nucleotides, the CDR3 is TGTGCCAGCAGCTTAGACAGGGGGGCCCCCTACGAGCAGTACTTC. Protein: CASSLDRGAPYEQYF.

The chain has TRBV20-1 and TRBJ2-1, with 7 bases matching TRBD2. Per the germline V gene, CDR1 is DFQATT and CDR2 is SNEGSKA (reference sequence). J gave up 7 bases and V 6 bases, and 12 bases lay outside the gene matches. The CDR3 consists of 14 residues. In DNA form, the CDR3 reads TGCAGTGCAAGTACTAGCGTTGTGTTTAATGAGCAGTTCTTC. Translated: CSASTSVVFNEQFF.

This chain uses TRBV28 with TRBJ2-7; maybe TRBD2 (5 bases). The CDR3 length is 14 residues. Germline V gene data show CDR1 as MDHEN and CDR2 as SYDVKM. Trimming took 0 bases from V and 4 from J, leaving 10 bases between them. CDR3 nucleotide sequence: TGTGCCAGCAGTTTATGGCAGACGGGGTACGAGCAGTACTTC. Amino acid sequence: CASSLWQTGYEQYF.

This clone was seen just once. This rearrangement joins TRBV12-3 or TRBV12-4 to TRBJ1-1; 7 bases are a match to TRBD1. The CDR3 length is 12 residues. With V trimmed by 2 bases and J by 10 bases, 4 bases remained unmatched. The CDR3: CASSLKGGLAFF. In DNA, the CDR3 is TGTGCCAGCAGTTTAAAAGGGGGCTTAGCTTTCTTT.

This CDR3 is CATSEAINRDTGELFF. DNA of the CDR3: TGTGCCACCAGTGAAGCGATTAACAGGGACACCGGGGAGCTGTTTTTT. The rearrangement uses TRBV24-1 and TRBJ2-2, with D maybe TRBD1 (6 bases). The V and J ends lost 4 bases and 3 bases respectively, with 14 bases between them. Germline V gene lookup returns CDR1 KGHDR and CDR2 SFDVKD. This CDR3 is 16 amino acids long.

This clone was counted a single time. J is TRBJ1-4 and V is TRBV6-5, with 7 bases identical to TRBD1. CDR3 size: 15 residues. J gave up 7 bases and V 6 bases, and 11 bases lay outside the gene matches. Looked up from germline, CDR1 is MNHEY and CDR2 is SVGAGI. The chain's CDR3 is CASSARTGEIEKLFF. In DNA form, the CDR3 reads TGTGCCAGCAGCGCCAGAACAGGGGAAATTGAAAAACTGTTTTTT.